The 23 T cell receptor beta chains in this list originate from one sample, sequenced in a study of blood T cell repertoires in COVID-19. TCRdb's table, derived via immunoSEQ multiplex PCR, lists solely in-frame clones and lacks some. This sample has roughly 100,000 clones, with around 90% found just once. Sequencing was carried out using peripheral blood. Receptors originate from a man in his fifties in a cohort sampled during active COVID-19.

The CDR3 reads CASRYRDRGGGYTF. CDR3 coding DNA: TGTGCCAGCAGATACCGGGACAGGGGCGGTGGCTACACCTTC. The chain joins TRBV6-5 to TRBJ1-2; 10 positions agree with TRBD1. This CDR3 has 14 amino acids. CDR1 and CDR2 from the germline V gene are MNHEY and SVGAGI. J was trimmed by 7 bases and V by 6 bases; bases with no gene match: 8.

The chain is built from TRBV3-1 (or the pseudogene TRBV3-2) and TRBJ2-1, with unresolved D. The CDR3 has 15 residues. V lost 1 base, J lost 8 bases, and 15 bases lay in between. Per the germline V gene, CDR1 is LGHDT and CDR2 is YNNKEL (reference sequence). The CDR3 sequence is CASSQGLPPSDEQFF. Here the CDR3 DNA reads TGTGCCAGCAGCCAAGGTCTCCCCCCTTCGGATGAGCAGTTCTTC.

The chain has TRBV19 and TRBJ2-2; D is uncertain. Trimming took off 2 bases at V and 8 bases at J, with 6 bases between the two ends. The CDR3 runs to 12 residues. CDR1 is LNHDA, CDR2 SQIVND, per germline (reference sequence). The CDR3 here is CASSIFTGELFF. CDR3 nucleotide sequence: TGTGCCAGTAGTATATTTACAGGGGAGCTGTTTTTT.

The J gene is TRBJ1-1, the V gene TRBV11-2, with 9 bases lining up with TRBD1. CDR3 length: 16 amino acids. Germline CDR1 SGHAT, CDR2 FQNNGV. With V trimmed by 1 base and J by 0 bases, 3 bases remained unmatched. This chain's CDR3 is CASSLGRTGVNTEAFF. The CDR3 coding sequence is TGTGCCAGCAGCTTAGGAAGGACAGGGGTGAACACTGAAGCTTTCTTT.

The chain couples TRBV6-6 to TRBJ1-2; 9 nucleotides match TRBD1. The V gene end was trimmed by 5 bases and the J gene end by 0 bases; junction bases not matched to a gene: 4. The length of the CDR3 is 15 residues. CDR1 and CDR2 from the germline V gene are MNHNY and SVGAGI (reference sequence). The CDR3 sequence: CASSARTGANYGYTF. The CDR3, as DNA: TGTGCCAGCAGTGCGCGGACAGGGGCTAACTATGGCTACACCTTC.

The V and J genes are TRBV19 and TRBJ2-2, with a possible D match to TRBD1 (5 bases). Per the germline V gene, CDR1 is LNHDA and CDR2 is SQIVND (reference sequence). V lost 3 bases, J lost 0 bases, and 8 bases lay in between. This CDR3 is 15 amino acids long. Written as DNA, the CDR3 is TGTGCCAGTAGTATCGACAGATCGAACACCGGGGAGCTGTTTTTT. Amino acid sequence: CASSIDRSNTGELFF.

This clone was detected only a few times. V and J are TRBV5-1 and TRBJ2-2, with 7 bases matching TRBD1. CDR1 and CDR2 (germline): SGHRS, YFSETQ. V dropped 0 bases and J dropped 11; count of bases not matched to a gene: 4. The CDR3 has 13 residues. The CDR3 reads CASSLGDRVELFF. The CDR3 region has the DNA TGCGCCAGCAGCTTGGGTGACAGGGTCGAGCTGTTTTTT.

The sample holds one count of this clone. The gene calls are TRBV7-8 and TRBJ2-3; 14 bases map to TRBD2. This CDR3 spans 19 amino acids. Germline V gene sequence: CDR1 SGHVS, CDR2 FQNEAQ. Unmatched junction bases numbered 14, after V lost 5 bases and J lost 4 bases. CDR3 protein: CASSQVARLAGGPADTQYF. The CDR3 nucleotides read TGTGCCAGCAGCCAAGTGGCGCGACTAGCGGGGGGGCCGGCAGATACGCAGTATTTT.

This clone was counted between two and nine times. The chain employs TRBV3-1 (or the pseudogene TRBV3-2) and TRBJ2-1; D is possibly TRBD2 (6 bases). Trimming stripped 4 bases from V and 8 bases from J, with 15 bases between. CDR3 length: 14 amino acids. The germline CDR1 and CDR2 sequences are LGHDT and YNNKEL (reference sequence). CDR3 bases: TGTGCCAGCAGCCGGGTAGGGAGGCTGGATGAGCAGTTCTTC. It yields the protein CASSRVGRLDEQFF.

J is TRBJ1-4 and V is TRBV5-1; 8 positions match TRBD1. The germline CDR1 and CDR2 sequences are SGHRS and YFSETQ. The CDR3 is 15 residues long. Trimming removed 3 bases from V and 7 bases from J; junction bases left unmatched: 8. The CDR3 region is CASSSNPGTGEKLFF. For the CDR3, the DNA is TGCGCCAGCAGCTCCAATCCCGGGACAGGTGAAAAACTGTTTTTT. Drawing the rest from reference TRBV5-1 and TRBJ1-4, the complete variable domain is KAGVTQTPRYLIKTRGQQVTLSCSPISGHRSVSWYQQTPGQGLQFLFEYFSETQRNKGNFPGRFSGRQFSNSRSEMNVSTLELGDSALYLCASSSNPGTGEKLFFGSGTQLSVL.

In DNA form, the CDR3 reads TGTGCCAGCACCTCGGGGAGCTCCTACAATGAGCAGTTCTTC. Residues: CASTSGSSYNEQFF. The V gene is TRBV14, the J gene TRBJ2-1, with TRBD2 as a possible D gene (5 bases). Trimming removed 7 bases at V and 0 bases at J, with 10 bases between. The CDR3 has 14 amino acids. Germline CDR1 and CDR2: SGHDN and FVKESK. The full variable domain, completed using reference TRBV14 and TRBJ2-1, is EAGVTQFPSHSVIEKGQTVTLRCDPISGHDNLYWYRRVMGKEIKFLLHFVKESKQDESGMPNNRFLAERTGGTYSTLKVQPAELEDSGVYFCASTSGSSYNEQFFGPGTRLTVL.

The chain links TRBV27 to TRBJ2-7; the D gene is possibly TRBD1 (5 bases). Germline lookup yields CDR1 MNHEY and CDR2 SMNVEV (reference sequence). CDR3 length: 14 residues. The V gene lost 7 bases and the J gene lost 3 bases, with 16 bases spanning the gap. The DNA of the CDR3 is TGTGCCAGCATCGCAAGGGGCAGGGTCTACGAGCAGTACTTC. Encoded protein: CASIARGRVYEQYF.

This sequence joins TRBV6-6 and TRBJ1-4; 9 nucleotides agree with TRBD1. Germline V gene data show CDR1 as MNHNY and CDR2 as SVGAGI (reference sequence). The V segment lost 7 bases and the J segment 14 bases; nucleotides outside the gene matches: 8. The CDR3 covers 12 residues. CDR3 protein: CASTHRGQRLFF. The CDR3 region has the DNA TGTGCCAGCACCCACAGGGGGCAGAGGCTGTTTTTT.

The chain carries TRBV9 and TRBJ1-4; 7 bases fit TRBD1. This CDR3 has 15 residues. V lost 0 bases, J lost 7 bases, and 6 bases stayed unmatched. Germline CDR1 SGDLS, CDR2 YYNGEE. The CDR3 DNA sequence: TGTGCCAGCAGCGTAGGTGACAGGGCGGGTGAAAAACTGTTTTTT. It yields the protein CASSVGDRAGEKLFF.

This chain connects TRBV6-6 to TRBJ2-5, with 9 bases aligning to TRBD1. There are 16 residues in the CDR3. With V trimmed by 0 bases and J by 1 base, 3 bases remained unmatched. Germline CDR1 MNHNY, CDR2 SVGAGI (reference sequence). CDR3 DNA sequence: TGTGCCAGCAGTTACTCGGAGACAGGGGGCCAAGAGACCCAGTACTTC. Translated, it gives CASSYSETGGQETQYF.

The chain links TRBV19 to TRBJ2-3; the match to TRBD2 covers 10 bases. CDR3 length: 15 amino acids. V was pared by 8 bases and J by 1 base, with 6 bases of the junction left unmatched. Looked up from germline, CDR1 is LNHDA and CDR2 is SQIVND (reference sequence). The CDR3 is CASGTGTSGTDTQYF. The CDR3 nucleotides are TGTGCCAGTGGTACCGGGACTAGCGGCACAGATACGCAGTATTTT.

This clone was picked up a small number of times. The chain couples TRBV11-3 to TRBJ1-1; possibly TRBD1 for D (5 bases). The CDR3 totals 15 residues. V lost 2 bases and J 4 bases, leaving 14 bases between the germline ends. CDR1 SGHNT and CDR2 YENEEA come from the germline V gene. CDR3 sequence reads: CASSLPQGFSTEAFF. CDR3 bases: TGTGCCAGCAGCTTACCGCAGGGTTTTTCCACTGAAGCTTTCTTT.

The genes are TRBV5-1 and TRBJ2-5, with D possibly being TRBD2 (6 bases). Trimming shortened V by 1 base and J by 0 bases, and 10 bases separated the two germline ends. The germline gives CDR1 SGHRS, CDR2 YFSETQ. The CDR3 covers 15 residues. The CDR3 loop reads CASSLTGVNQETQYF. The DNA for the CDR3 is TGCGCCAGCAGCTTGACGGGGGTAAACCAAGAGACCCAGTACTTC.

This sequence joins TRBV6-2 or TRBV6-3 and TRBJ1-1; tentatively, D is TRBD1 (5 bases). Germline V lookup: CDR1 MNHEY, CDR2 SVGEGT. The CDR3 has 15 residues. V was cut by 2 bases and J by 5 bases, with 15 bases left in between. CDR3 in amino acids: CASSYGPSGGTEAFF. DNA of the CDR3: TGTGCCAGCAGTTACGGCCCCTCCGGGGGGACTGAAGCTTTCTTT.

The chain combines TRBV19 with TRBJ1-1, with D perhaps TRBD1 (5 bases). V shed 6 bases and J shed 7 bases, with 18 bases lying between them. Germline CDR1 and CDR2: LNHDA and SQIVND (reference sequence). This CDR3 spans 14 amino acids. CDR3 region: CASRDYGGSVEAFF. CDR3 in DNA: TGTGCCAGTAGGGACTACGGGGGTTCGGTTGAAGCTTTCTTT.

The rearrangement uses TRBV3-1 (or the pseudogene TRBV3-2) and TRBJ1-2; tentative D call: TRBD1 (5 bases). This CDR3 spans 13 amino acids. CDR1 is LGHDT, CDR2 YNNKEL, per germline (reference sequence). Trimming removed 2 bases at V and 3 bases at J, with 7 bases between. As DNA, the CDR3 is TGTGCCAGCAGCCAATTGACAGACTATGGCTACACCTTC. It codes for CASSQLTDYGYTF.

This rearrangement joins TRBV19 to TRBJ2-3, with 11 bases aligning to TRBD2. Germline CDR1 is LNHDA and CDR2 is SQIVND (reference sequence). V lost 4 bases to trimming and J lost 3 bases; unmatched junction nucleotides: 6. This CDR3 is built from 16 residues. The CDR3 sequence is CASSTLAGGLTDTQYF. CDR3 DNA sequence: TGTGCCAGTAGTACCTTAGCGGGGGGGCTGACAGATACGCAGTATTTT.

V and J are TRBV28 and TRBJ1-2, with D unclear. The germline CDR1 and CDR2 sequences are MDHEN and SYDVKM. This CDR3 contains 14 residues. The V end lost 4 bases, the J end lost 4 bases, and 13 bases lay between the germline ends. The CDR3 nucleotides read TGTGCCAGCAGTTCCCGAGGACGGGGCTATGGCTACACCTTC. It specifies CASSSRGRGYGYTF.